The 20 T cell receptor beta chains reported below all come from one sample, sequenced in a study of glioma-infiltrating T cells after dendritic cell vaccination. The protocol was immunoSEQ multiplex PCR, while the TCRdb copy is restricted to in-frame clones and leaves out a portion. Of 45,000 to 60,000 clones listed, around 83% were seen once; the top ten hold about 15%. Time point of the sample: after dendritic cell vaccination, including at tumor progression/relapse. The source was blood, collected after dendritic cell vaccination. The receptor source for this set is a human donor with glioblastoma.

The V gene is TRBV6-5, the J gene TRBJ2-7; the D gene is possibly TRBD1 (6 bases). This CDR3 contains 14 residues. Germline-derived CDR1 and CDR2 are MNHEY and SVGAGI. Trimming took 2 bases from V and 3 from J, leaving 11 bases between them. CDR3 in DNA: TGTGCCAGCAGTTACCCTGGACAGCGCTACGAGCAGTACTTC. This codes for CASSYPGQRYEQYF.

This clone has just one count. V and J are TRBV19 and TRBJ1-1; 9 positions agree with TRBD1. The germline gives CDR1 LNHDA, CDR2 SQIVND (reference sequence). CDR3 size: 15 residues. The trim removed 6 bases at V and 0 bases at J, leaving 5 bases unmatched. For the CDR3, the DNA is TGTGCCAGTAGGGACAGGGGTATTATGAACACTGAAGCTTTCTTT. As protein: CASRDRGIMNTEAFF.

This rearrangement joins TRBV7-9 to TRBJ2-3; 10 positions match TRBD2. V gave up 5 bases and J gave up 2 bases; unmatched junction bases: 10. Germline-derived CDR1 and CDR2 are SEHNR and FQNEAQ (reference sequence). CDR3 length: 17 residues. DNA of the CDR3: TGTGCCAGCAGCCCCCGGCTAGCGGGGGCCCTCACAGATACGCAGTATTTT. Translating gives CASSPRLAGALTDTQYF.

The genes are TRBV19 and TRBJ1-1, with TRBD1 matching over 9 bases. The junction had 10 bases not matched to a gene; V was cut back by 4 bases and J by 7 bases. The CDR3 contains 15 residues. Germline values: CDR1 LNHDA, CDR2 SQIVND (reference sequence). CDR3 amino acids: CASSKDRGTKFEAFF. The CDR3 DNA follows: TGTGCCAGTAGTAAGGACAGGGGAACGAAGTTTGAAGCTTTCTTT.

This chain uses TRBV5-6 with TRBJ1-6; D is uncertain. The CDR3 is 13 residues long. CDR1 SGHDT and CDR2 YYEEEE come from the germline V gene. V gave up 3 bases and J gave up 13 bases, with 14 bases separating them. CDR3: CASSWEVVGPLHF. As DNA, the CDR3 is TGTGCCAGCAGCTGGGAGGTGGTGGGCCCCCTCCACTTT.

The rearrangement joins TRBV6-4 to TRBJ2-1; the match to TRBD2 covers 7 bases. CDR1 and CDR2 from the germline V gene are MRHNA and SNTAGT. The CDR3 extends over 12 amino acids. The V segment lost 7 bases and the J segment 8 bases; nucleotides outside the gene matches: 5. The CDR3 sequence is CASNGGGDEQFF. The CDR3 DNA follows: TGTGCCAGCAATGGGGGGGGAGATGAGCAGTTCTTC.

This chain joins TRBV7-2 and TRBJ1-5; D is ambiguous. V lost 2 bases, J lost 9 bases, and 11 bases lay in between. The germline V gene encodes CDR1 SGHTA and CDR2 FQGNSA. The CDR3 loop spans 13 amino acids. The CDR3 sequence is CASSLLLLRPQHF. CDR3 bases: TGTGCCAGCAGCTTACTGCTTCTAAGGCCCCAGCATTTT.

The gene calls are TRBV4-2 and TRBJ1-4; TRBD1 agrees at 11 bases. The CDR3 runs 16 residues. Germline CDR1 reads LGHNA; CDR2 reads YNFKEQ. Trimming at V came to 1 base and at J to 5 bases, leaving 3 bases not matched to a gene. CDR3 nucleotide sequence: TGTGCCAGCAGCCAAGCCAGGACAGGGGGCAATGAAAAACTGTTTTTT. It translates to CASSQARTGGNEKLFF.

The chain joins TRBV6-6 to TRBJ2-1; the match to TRBD2 covers 8 bases. V lost 11 bases, J lost 4 bases, and 4 bases stayed unmatched. This CDR3 region has 12 residues. Germline V gene sequence: CDR1 MNHNY, CDR2 SVGAGI (reference sequence). The CDR3, as DNA: TGTGCCGGGCGGGGGGAATACAATGAGCAGTTCTTC. Translation gives CAGRGEYNEQFF.

The J gene is TRBJ2-7, the V gene TRBV5-6; a possible D gene is TRBD1 (5 bases). CDR1 is SGHDT and CDR2 is YYEEEE in the germline V gene. Trimming took 4 bases from V and 5 from J, leaving 16 bases between them. This CDR3 region has 14 residues. The CDR3 region has the DNA TGTGCCAGCAGCCTACCCACGACAGTACACGAGCAGTACTTC. Its translation: CASSLPTTVHEQYF.

DNA of the CDR3: TGTGCCAGCAGTTCAGGGGACTATGGCTACACCTTC. Residues: CASSSGDYGYTF. The rearrangement links TRBV6-5 to TRBJ1-2; possible D gene TRBD1, 6 bases. The CDR3 runs 12 residues. From germline, CDR1 is MNHEY and CDR2 SVGAGI. The V and J ends lost 4 bases and 3 bases respectively, with 6 bases between them.

The sample holds a few counts of this clone. The V gene is TRBV7-2, the J gene TRBJ2-7; D gene ambiguous. Germline CDR1 is SGHTA and CDR2 is FQGNSA. Between the trimmed V and J ends, which lost 1 base and 7 bases, there was a span of 14 bases. There are 14 residues in the CDR3. The chain's CDR3 is CASSLGGSISEQYF. The CDR3 DNA sequence: TGTGCCAGCAGCTTAGGAGGTAGTATCAGTGAGCAGTACTTC. Full variable domain (missing parts from reference TRBV7-2 and TRBJ2-7): GAGVSQSPSNKVTEKGKDVELRCDPISGHTALYWYRQSLGQGLEFLIYFQGNSAPDKSGLPSDRFSAERTGGSVSTLTIQRTQQEDSAVYLCASSLGGSISEQYFGPGTRLTVT.

The V gene is TRBV27, the J gene TRBJ1-2; D is possibly TRBD1 (5 bases). Trimming cost V 1 base and J 3 bases, with 9 bases left between them. Germline lookup yields CDR1 MNHEY and CDR2 SMNVEV (reference sequence). The CDR3 contains 14 residues. The CDR3, as DNA: TGTGCCAGCAGTTTATATGCAGGGCACTATGGCTACACCTTC. Residues: CASSLYAGHYGYTF.

This chain connects TRBV7-9 to TRBJ1-1, with D unresolved. V was cut by 4 bases and J by 1 base, with 19 bases left in between. This CDR3 is built from 17 residues. Germline CDR1 reads SEHNR; CDR2 reads FQNEAQ (reference sequence). The CDR3 DNA is TGTGCCAGCAGCTCCAGCAACGTACGGGGAAGGAACACTGAAGCTTTCTTT. It yields the protein CASSSSNVRGRNTEAFF.

The gene calls are TRBV2 and TRBJ2-1; D is perhaps TRBD1 (7 bases). Trimming cost V 8 bases and J 5 bases, with 16 bases left between them. The CDR3 contains 14 residues. CDR1 SNHLY and CDR2 FYNNEI come from the germline V gene. The CDR3 sequence is CASDKTGTHNEQFF. CDR3 coding DNA: TGTGCCAGCGATAAGACAGGGACTCACAATGAGCAGTTCTTC.

Here the CDR3 reads CAVGQGISNTEAFF. As DNA, the CDR3 is TGTGCCGTCGGACAGGGTATCTCGAACACTGAAGCTTTCTTT. The V call is TRBV10-3, the J call TRBJ1-1; 8 bases fit TRBD1. Germline CDR1 and CDR2: ENHRY and SYGVKD. V dropped 11 bases and J dropped 1; count of bases not matched to a gene: 9. The CDR3 runs to 14 residues.

This clone turned up a few times. This chain connects TRBV10-3 to TRBJ1-1, with D hard to call. V lost 4 bases and J lost 2, with 8 bases in between. The V gene's germline CDR1 is ENHRY and CDR2 SYGVKD. The CDR3 is 13 residues long. The CDR3 loop reads CAISVTQNTEAFF. The CDR3 bases are TGTGCCATCAGTGTGACACAAAACACTGAAGCTTTCTTT.

The genes are TRBV2 and TRBJ2-5; 12 bases agree with TRBD2. CDR1 and CDR2 from the germline V gene are SNHLY and FYNNEI. V was clipped by 0 bases and J by 4 bases; unmatched bases: 12. The CDR3 loop spans 19 amino acids. The CDR3 DNA sequence: TGTGCCAGCAGTGAAGCTTTGGCTAGCGGGGGGGCCTGGGTAGAGACCCAGTACTTC. It yields the protein CASSEALASGGAWVETQYF.

The rearrangement uses TRBV5-6 and TRBJ1-4; D is uncertain. The CDR3 length is 14 residues. Germline lookup yields CDR1 SGHDT and CDR2 YYEEEE. Trimming took 2 bases from V and 1 from J, leaving 6 bases between them. The CDR3, as DNA: TGTGCCAGCAGCTTCAAACAAACTAATGAAAAACTGTTTTTT. The encoded protein is CASSFKQTNEKLFF.

This clone was picked up one time. The chain uses TRBV6-1 and TRBJ1-1; a weak D match, TRBD1 (5 bases). Germline lookup yields CDR1 MNHNS and CDR2 SASEGT. This CDR3 region has 15 residues. Trimming pared 3 bases from V and 1 base from J, leaving 12 bases between. The CDR3 spells CASSDPRTGNTEAFF. CDR3 in DNA: TGTGCCAGCAGTGATCCTAGAACAGGGAACACTGAAGCTTTCTTT.